The subject of this entry is one T cell receptor beta chain. Its specificity is unknown. This sample is drawn from a study of beta chain features in type 1 diabetes. This CDR3 comprises 17 residues. CDR1 and CDR2 from the germline V gene are SGHNT and YENEEA. Trimming cost V 0 bases and J 1 base, with 13 bases left between them. Whole-study findings and limits: Relative to healthy donors, patients appeared to have naive, central memory and Treg TCRB repertoires that were more similar. Patients with Type 1 diabetes showed moderately but significantly shorter TCRB CDR3s in all four CD4+ subsets.

Of the isolated RNA, all was reverse transcribed, and so the sequenced material was expressed TCRB transcripts. Clones were sequenced by immunoSEQ multiplex PCR, and TCRdb holds only the in-frame ones, with some missing. Among 150,000 to 200,000 clones, about 9% were seen once, and the ten largest hold 0.7%. The V call is TRBV11-3, the J call TRBJ2-1, with TRBD2 as a possible D gene (6 bases). The source is a woman in her twenties or thirties with type 1 diabetes. The material sequenced was central memory CD4+ T cells from blood. This CDR3 is CASSLDLGSRSYNEQFF. CDR3 sequence (DNA): TGTGCCAGCAGCTTAGACCTCGGGAGTAGGTCCTACAATGAGCAGTTCTTC.